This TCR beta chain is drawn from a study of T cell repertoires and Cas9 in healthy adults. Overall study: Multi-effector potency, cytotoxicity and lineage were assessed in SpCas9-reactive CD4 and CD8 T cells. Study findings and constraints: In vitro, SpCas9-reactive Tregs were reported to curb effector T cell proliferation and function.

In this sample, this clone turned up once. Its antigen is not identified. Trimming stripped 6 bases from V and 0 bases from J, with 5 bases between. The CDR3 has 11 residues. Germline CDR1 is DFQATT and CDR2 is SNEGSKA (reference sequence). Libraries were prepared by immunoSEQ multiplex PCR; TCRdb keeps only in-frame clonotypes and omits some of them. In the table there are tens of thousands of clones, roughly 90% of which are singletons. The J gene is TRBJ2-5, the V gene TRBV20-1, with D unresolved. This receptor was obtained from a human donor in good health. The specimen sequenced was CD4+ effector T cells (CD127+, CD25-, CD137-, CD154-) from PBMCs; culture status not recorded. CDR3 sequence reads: CSAEDQETQYF. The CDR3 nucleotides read TGCAGTGCAGAAGACCAAGAGACCCAGTACTTC.